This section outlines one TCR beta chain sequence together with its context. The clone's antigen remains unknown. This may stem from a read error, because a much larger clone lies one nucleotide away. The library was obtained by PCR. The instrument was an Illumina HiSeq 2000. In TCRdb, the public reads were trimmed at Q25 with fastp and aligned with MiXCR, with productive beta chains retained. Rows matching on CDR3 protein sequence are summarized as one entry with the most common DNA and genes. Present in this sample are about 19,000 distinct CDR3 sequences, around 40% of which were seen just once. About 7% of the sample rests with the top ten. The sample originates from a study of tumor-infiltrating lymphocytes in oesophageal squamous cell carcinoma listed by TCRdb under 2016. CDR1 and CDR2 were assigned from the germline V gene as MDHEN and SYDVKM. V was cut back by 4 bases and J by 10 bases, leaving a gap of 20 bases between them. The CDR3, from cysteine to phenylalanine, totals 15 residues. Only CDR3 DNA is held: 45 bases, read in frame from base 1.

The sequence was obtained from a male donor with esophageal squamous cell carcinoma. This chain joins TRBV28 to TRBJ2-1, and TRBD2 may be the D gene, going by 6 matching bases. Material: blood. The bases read TGTGCCAGCAGTTCCGGGACTCAGGCGAAATACGAGCAGTTCTTC. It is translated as CASSSGTQAKYEQFF.